This note documents a single T cell receptor (beta chain) sequence. With V trimmed by 6 bases and J by 4 bases, 9 bases remained unmatched. There are 16 residues in the CDR3. Germline V gives CDR1 LNHDA, CDR2 SQIVND (reference sequence). The record originates from a study of T cells in localized non-small cell lung cancer. The method was immunoSEQ multiplex PCR; TCRdb's version includes in-frame clones alone and lacks a portion of them. This sample carries some 71,000 clones, about 83% of them seen once, and the ten largest clones take about 13%. The rearrangement joins TRBV19 to TRBJ2-1, with 10 bases that match TRBD1. The TCR originated in a female donor of 60 years or more with stage I lung adenocarcinoma. The sample here was peripheral blood, taken before any cancer treatment. In DNA form, the CDR3 reads TGTGCCAGTAGGAAGGCGGGACAGGGGCTATACAATGAGCAGTTCTTC. It codes for CASRKAGQGLYNEQFF.